The present T cell receptor beta chain was sequenced within a study of T cells in Graves' hyperthyroidism and ophthalmopathy. Many counts were recorded for this clonotype. Antigen: not known. This CDR3 spans 11 amino acids. V was cut by 6 bases and J by 4 bases, with 10 bases left in between. The germline CDR1 and CDR2 sequences are DFQATT and SNEGSKA (reference sequence). TCR beta CDR3 sequences were amplified from RNA transcripts. The TCR CDR3 first-round RT-PCR relied on the HTBI primer set. TCRdb used MiXCR to reprocess the multiplex PCR reads, holding one entry per CDR3 protein. This table has roughly 740,000 distinct CDR3 sequences, about 16% appearing once. Study findings and constraints: Peripheral blood also featured most of the thyroid clonotypes expanded above 0.001.

The chain recombines TRBV20-1 with TRBJ2-7; D is possibly TRBD1 (6 bases). This clonotype was obtained from a man between 18 and 29 years old with Graves' hyperthyroidism. The sequenced sample consisted of blood. CDR3 sequence (DNA): TGCAGTGCCCAACAGGGATACGAGCAGTACTTC. It specifies CSAQQGYEQYF.